This entry lists 3 T cell receptor beta chains sequenced from one sample in a study of response to subunit inactivated influenza vaccine. Each CDR3 protein is one row after TCRdb ran MiXCR on the RT-PCR reads. Counted here are 700,000 to 800,000 distinct CDR3 sequences, 18% occurring once; the ten biggest clones make up approximately 10%. Material: PBMCs from blood, obtained 4 to 6 days after vaccination. Receptor source: a man aged 45-65 years who received an inactivated influenza vaccine.

V and J are TRBV7-9 and TRBJ1-4; D is unclear. Looked up from germline, CDR1 is SEHNR and CDR2 is FQNEAQ (reference sequence). The CDR3 totals 10 residues. Deletions cut 5 bases from V and 11 bases from J, with 6 bases between. The CDR3 sequence: CASSPGKLFF. CDR3 DNA sequence: TGTGCCAGCAGCCCGGGGAAACTGTTTTTT.

The chain is built from TRBV20-1 and TRBJ1-4; D is possibly TRBD1 (5 bases). Germline CDR1 is DFQATT and CDR2 is SNEGSKA (reference sequence). There are 15 residues in the CDR3. Trimming left V 0 bases short and J 12 bases short, with 20 bases between. CDR3 sequence reads: CSARDSRGGFGELFF. The CDR3 nucleotides read TGCAGTGCTAGAGATTCGAGGGGTGGTTTCGGAGAACTGTTTTTT.

The gene calls are TRBV24-1 and TRBJ2-1; TRBD2 agrees at 7 bases. CDR3 length equals 14 residues. V shed 3 bases, J shed 11 bases, and the junction held 9 bases outside the gene matches. Germline V gives CDR1 KGHDR, CDR2 SFDVKD. The CDR3 protein is CATSDPGLLTQQFF. The DNA of the CDR3 is TGTGCCACCAGTGATCCGGGACTACTCACTCAGCAGTTCTTC.